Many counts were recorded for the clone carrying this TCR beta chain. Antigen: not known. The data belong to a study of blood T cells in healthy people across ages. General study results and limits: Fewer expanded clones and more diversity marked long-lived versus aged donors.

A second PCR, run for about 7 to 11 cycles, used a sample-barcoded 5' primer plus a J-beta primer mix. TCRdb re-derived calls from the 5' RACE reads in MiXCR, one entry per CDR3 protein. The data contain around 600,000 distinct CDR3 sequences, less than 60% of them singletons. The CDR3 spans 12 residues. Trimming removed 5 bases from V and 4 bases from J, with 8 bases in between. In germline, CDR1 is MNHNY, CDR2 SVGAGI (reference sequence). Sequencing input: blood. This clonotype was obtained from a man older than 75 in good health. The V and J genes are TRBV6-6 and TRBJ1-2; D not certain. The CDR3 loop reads CASSPSVYGYTF. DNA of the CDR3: TGTGCCAGCAGTCCCTCCGTCTATGGCTACACCTTC.